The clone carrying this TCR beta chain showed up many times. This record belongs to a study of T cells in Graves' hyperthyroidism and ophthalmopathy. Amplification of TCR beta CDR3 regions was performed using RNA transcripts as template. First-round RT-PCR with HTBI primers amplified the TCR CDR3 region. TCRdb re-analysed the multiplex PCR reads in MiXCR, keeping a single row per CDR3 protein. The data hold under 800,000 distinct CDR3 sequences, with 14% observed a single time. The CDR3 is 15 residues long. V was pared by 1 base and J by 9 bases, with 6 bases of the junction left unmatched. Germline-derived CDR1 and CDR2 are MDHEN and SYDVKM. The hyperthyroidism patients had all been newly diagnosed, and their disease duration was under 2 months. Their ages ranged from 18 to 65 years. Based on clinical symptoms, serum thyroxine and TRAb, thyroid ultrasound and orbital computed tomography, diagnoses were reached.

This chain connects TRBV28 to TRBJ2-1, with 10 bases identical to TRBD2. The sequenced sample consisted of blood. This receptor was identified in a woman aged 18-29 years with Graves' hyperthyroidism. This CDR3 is CASSLFLAGVGEQFF. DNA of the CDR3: TGTGCCAGCAGTTTATTTCTAGCGGGAGTGGGTGAGCAGTTCTTC.